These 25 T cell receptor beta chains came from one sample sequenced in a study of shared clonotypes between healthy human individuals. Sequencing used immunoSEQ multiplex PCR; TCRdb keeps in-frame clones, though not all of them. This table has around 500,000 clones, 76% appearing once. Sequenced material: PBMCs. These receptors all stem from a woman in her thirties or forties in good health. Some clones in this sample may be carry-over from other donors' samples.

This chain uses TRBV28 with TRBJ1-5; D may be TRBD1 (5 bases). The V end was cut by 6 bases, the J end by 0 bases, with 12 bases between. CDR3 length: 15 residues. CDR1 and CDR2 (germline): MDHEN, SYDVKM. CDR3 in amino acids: CASSHTGNSNQPQHF. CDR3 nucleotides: TGTGCCAGCAGCCACACAGGAAATAGCAATCAGCCCCAGCATTTT.

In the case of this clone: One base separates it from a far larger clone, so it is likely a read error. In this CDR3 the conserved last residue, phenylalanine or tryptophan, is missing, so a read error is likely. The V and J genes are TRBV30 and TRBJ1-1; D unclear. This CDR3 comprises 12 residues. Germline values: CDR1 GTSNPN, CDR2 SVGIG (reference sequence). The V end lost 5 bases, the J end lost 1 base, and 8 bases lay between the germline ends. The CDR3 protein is CAWAPGNTEAFS. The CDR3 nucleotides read TGTGCCTGGGCCCCGGGGAACACTGAAGCTTTCTCT.

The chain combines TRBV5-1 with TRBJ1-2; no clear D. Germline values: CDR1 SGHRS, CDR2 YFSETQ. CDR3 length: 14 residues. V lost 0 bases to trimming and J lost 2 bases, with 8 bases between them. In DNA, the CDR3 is TGCGCCAGCAGCTTGGTGGGAGGCAACTATGGCTACACCTTC. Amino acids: CASSLVGGNYGYTF.

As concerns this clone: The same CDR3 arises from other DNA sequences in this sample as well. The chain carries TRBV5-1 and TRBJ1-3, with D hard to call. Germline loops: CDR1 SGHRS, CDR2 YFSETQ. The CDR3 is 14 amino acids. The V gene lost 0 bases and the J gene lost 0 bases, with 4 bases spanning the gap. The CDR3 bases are TGCGCCAGCAGCTTGGGTGTCTCTGGAAACACCATATATTTT. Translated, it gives CASSLGVSGNTIYF.

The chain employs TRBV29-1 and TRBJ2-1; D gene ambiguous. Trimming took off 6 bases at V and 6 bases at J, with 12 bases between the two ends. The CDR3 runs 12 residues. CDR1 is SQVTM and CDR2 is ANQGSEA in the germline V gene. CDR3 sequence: CSVRSNSNEQFF. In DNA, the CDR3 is TGCAGCGTCAGGTCGAATAGCAATGAGCAGTTCTTC.

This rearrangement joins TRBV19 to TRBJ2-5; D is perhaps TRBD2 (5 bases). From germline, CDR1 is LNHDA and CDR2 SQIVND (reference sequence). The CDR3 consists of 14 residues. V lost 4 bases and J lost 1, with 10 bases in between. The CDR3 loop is CASSKGEFQETQYF. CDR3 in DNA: TGTGCCAGTAGTAAGGGAGAGTTCCAAGAGACCCAGTACTTC.

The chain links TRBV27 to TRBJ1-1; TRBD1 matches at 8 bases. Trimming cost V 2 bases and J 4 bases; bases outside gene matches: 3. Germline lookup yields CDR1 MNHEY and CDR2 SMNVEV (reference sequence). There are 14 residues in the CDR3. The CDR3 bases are TGTGCCAGCAGTTTACAGGGGGCGAGCACTGAAGCTTTCTTT. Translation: CASSLQGASTEAFF.

The CDR3 sequence: CSVAASLGGEQYF. The DNA of the CDR3 is TGCAGCGTTGCGGCTAGCTTGGGTGGAGAGCAGTACTTC. V gene TRBV29-1 combines with J gene TRBJ2-7, with D possibly TRBD2 on 5 matching bases. CDR3 length equals 13 residues. Germline CDR1 reads SQVTM; CDR2 reads ANQGSEA. The V and J ends lost 4 bases and 7 bases respectively, with 17 bases between them.

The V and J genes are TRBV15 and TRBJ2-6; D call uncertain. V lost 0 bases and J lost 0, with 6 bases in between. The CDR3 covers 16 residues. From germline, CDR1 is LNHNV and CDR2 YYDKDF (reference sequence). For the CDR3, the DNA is TGTGCCACCAGCAGAGATACCGTCTCTGGGGCCAACGTCCTGACTTTC. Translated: CATSRDTVSGANVLTF.

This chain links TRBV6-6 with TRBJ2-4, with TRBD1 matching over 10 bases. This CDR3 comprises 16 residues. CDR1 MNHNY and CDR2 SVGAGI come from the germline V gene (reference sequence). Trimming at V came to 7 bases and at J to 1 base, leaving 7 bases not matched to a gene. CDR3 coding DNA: TGTGCCAGCACACCGGGACAGGGGTACGCCAAAAACATTCAGTACTTC. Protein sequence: CASTPGQGYAKNIQYF.

The CDR3 coding sequence is TGCGCCAGCAGGTCGACAGGAGTAGGGCAAGAGACCCAGTACTTC. This gives the protein CASRSTGVGQETQYF. The chain combines TRBV5-1 with TRBJ2-5; tentative D call: TRBD1 (6 bases). CDR1 and CDR2 from the germline V gene are SGHRS and YFSETQ. There are 15 residues in the CDR3. Trimming left V 5 bases short and J 2 bases short, with 16 bases between.

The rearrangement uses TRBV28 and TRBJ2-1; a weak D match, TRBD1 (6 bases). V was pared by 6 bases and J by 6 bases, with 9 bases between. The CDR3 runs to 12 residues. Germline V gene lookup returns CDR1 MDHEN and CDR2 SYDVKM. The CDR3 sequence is CASSRDINEQFF. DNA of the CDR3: TGTGCCAGCAGCCGGGACATCAATGAGCAGTTCTTC. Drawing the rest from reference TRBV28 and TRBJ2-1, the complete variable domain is DVKVTQSSRYLVKRTGEKVFLECVQDMDHENMFWYRQDPGLGLRLIYFSYDVKMKEKGDIPEGYSVSREKKERFSLILESASTNQTSMYLCASSRDINEQFFGPGTRLTVL.

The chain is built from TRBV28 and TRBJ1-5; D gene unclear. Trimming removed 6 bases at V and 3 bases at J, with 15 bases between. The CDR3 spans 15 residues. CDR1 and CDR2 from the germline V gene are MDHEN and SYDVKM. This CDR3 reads CASSPRRLSNQPQHF. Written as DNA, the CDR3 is TGTGCCAGCAGCCCTAGACGGTTGTCCAATCAGCCCCAGCATTTT. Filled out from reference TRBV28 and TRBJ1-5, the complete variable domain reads DVKVTQSSRYLVKRTGEKVFLECVQDMDHENMFWYRQDPGLGLRLIYFSYDVKMKEKGDIPEGYSVSREKKERFSLILESASTNQTSMYLCASSPRRLSNQPQHFGDGTRLSIL.

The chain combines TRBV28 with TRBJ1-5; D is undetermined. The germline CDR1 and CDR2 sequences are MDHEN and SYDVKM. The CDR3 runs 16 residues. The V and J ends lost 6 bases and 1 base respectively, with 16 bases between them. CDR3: CASSPFSPRSNQPQHF. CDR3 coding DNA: TGTGCCAGCAGCCCTTTCAGCCCCAGGAGCAATCAGCCCCAGCATTTT. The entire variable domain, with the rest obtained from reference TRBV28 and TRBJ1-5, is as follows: DVKVTQSSRYLVKRTGEKVFLECVQDMDHENMFWYRQDPGLGLRLIYFSYDVKMKEKGDIPEGYSVSREKKERFSLILESASTNQTSMYLCASSPFSPRSNQPQHFGDGTRLSIL.

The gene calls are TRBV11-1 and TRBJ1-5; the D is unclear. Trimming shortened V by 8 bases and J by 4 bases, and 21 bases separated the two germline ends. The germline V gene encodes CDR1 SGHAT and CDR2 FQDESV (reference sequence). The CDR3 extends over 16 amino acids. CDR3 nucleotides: TGTGCCAGCTTTATCGGTGGCCGACACGTGAATCAGCCCCAGCATTTT. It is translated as CASFIGGRHVNQPQHF.

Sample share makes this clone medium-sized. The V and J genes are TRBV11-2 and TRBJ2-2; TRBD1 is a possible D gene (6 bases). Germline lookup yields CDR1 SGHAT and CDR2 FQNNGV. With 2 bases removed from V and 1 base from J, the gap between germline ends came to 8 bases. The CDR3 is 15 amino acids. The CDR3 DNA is TGTGCCAGCAGCTTATTGACAGGGAACACCGGGGAGCTGTTTTTT. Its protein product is CASSLLTGNTGELFF.

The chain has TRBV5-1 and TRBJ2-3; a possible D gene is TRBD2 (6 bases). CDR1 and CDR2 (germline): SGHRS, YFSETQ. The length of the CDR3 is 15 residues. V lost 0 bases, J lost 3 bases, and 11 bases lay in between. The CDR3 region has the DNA TGCGCCAGCAGCTTGGAGGCTAGCGAGACAGATACGCAGTATTTT. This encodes CASSLEASETDTQYF.

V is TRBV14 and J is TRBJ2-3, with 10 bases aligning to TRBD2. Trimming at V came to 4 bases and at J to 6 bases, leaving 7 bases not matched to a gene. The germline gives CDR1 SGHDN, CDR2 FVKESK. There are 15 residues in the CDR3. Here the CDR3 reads CASSLLAGAGDTQYF. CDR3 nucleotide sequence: TGTGCCAGCAGCCTTCTAGCGGGAGCCGGTGATACGCAGTATTTT.

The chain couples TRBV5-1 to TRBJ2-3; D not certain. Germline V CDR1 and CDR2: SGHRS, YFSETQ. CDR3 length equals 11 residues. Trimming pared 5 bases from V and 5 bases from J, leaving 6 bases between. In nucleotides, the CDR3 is TGCGCCAGCAGAACTGTAGATACGCAGTATTTT. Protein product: CASRTVDTQYF.

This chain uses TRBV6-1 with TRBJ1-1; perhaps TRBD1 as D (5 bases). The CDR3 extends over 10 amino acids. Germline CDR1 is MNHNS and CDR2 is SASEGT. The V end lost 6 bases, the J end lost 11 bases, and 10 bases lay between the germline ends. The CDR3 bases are TGTGCCAGCAGCCAGGAGGGGGCTTTCTTT. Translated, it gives CASSQEGAFF.

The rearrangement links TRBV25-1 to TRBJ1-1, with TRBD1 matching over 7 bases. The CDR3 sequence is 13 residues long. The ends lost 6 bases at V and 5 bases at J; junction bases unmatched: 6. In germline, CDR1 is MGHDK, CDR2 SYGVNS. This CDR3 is CASSPGGFTEAFF. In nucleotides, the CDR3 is TGTGCCAGCAGCCCAGGGGGTTTTACTGAAGCTTTCTTT. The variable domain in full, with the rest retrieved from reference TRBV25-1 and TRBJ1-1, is EADIYQTPRYLVIGTGKKITLECSQTMGHDKMYWYQQDPGMELHLIHYSYGVNSTEKGDLSSESTVSRIRTEHFPLTLESARPSHTSQYLCASSPGGFTEAFFGQGTRLTVV.

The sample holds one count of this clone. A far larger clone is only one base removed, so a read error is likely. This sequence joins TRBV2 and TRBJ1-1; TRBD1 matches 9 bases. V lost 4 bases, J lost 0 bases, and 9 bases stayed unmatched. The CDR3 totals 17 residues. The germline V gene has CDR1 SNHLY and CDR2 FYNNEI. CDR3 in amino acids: CASSGWDRATVNTEAFF. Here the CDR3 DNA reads TGTGCCAGCAGTGGTTGGGACAGGGCTACGGTGAACACTGAAGCTTTCTTT. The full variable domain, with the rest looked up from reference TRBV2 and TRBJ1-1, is EPEVTQTPSHQVTQMGQEVILRCVPISNHLYFYWYRQILGQKVEFLVSFYNNEISEKSEIFDDQFSVERPDGSNFTLKIRSTKLEDSAMYFCASSGWDRATVNTEAFFGQGTRLTVV.

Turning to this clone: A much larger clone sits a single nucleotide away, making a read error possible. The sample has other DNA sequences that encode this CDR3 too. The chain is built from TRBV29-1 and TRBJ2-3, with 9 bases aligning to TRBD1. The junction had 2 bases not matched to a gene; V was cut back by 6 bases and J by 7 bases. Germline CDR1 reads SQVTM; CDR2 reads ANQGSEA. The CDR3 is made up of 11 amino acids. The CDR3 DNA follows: TGCAGCGTGGACAGGGGTTATACGCAGTATTTT. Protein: CSVDRGYTQYF.

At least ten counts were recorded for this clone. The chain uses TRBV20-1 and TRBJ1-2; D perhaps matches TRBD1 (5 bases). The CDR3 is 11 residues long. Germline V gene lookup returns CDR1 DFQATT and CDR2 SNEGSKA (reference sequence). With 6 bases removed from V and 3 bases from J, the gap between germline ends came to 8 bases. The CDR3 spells CSAQGDYGYTF. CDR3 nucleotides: TGCAGTGCCCAGGGTGACTATGGCTACACCTTC.

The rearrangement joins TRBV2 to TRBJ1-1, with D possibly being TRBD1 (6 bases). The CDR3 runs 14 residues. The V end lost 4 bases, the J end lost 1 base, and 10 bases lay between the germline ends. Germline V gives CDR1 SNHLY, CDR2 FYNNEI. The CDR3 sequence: CASSGRQANTEAFF. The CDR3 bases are TGTGCCAGCAGTGGGCGACAGGCGAACACTGAAGCTTTCTTT.